This TCR beta chain stems from a study of blood T cell repertoires in COVID-19. The overall study: Italy, Spain and the United States were the sources of the convalescent and acute COVID-19 samples.

Original data processing: Scientists estimated how many nucleated cells there were by amplifying reference gene primers. TCRdb keeps only in-frame clones here, not all; method: immunoSEQ multiplex PCR. V and J calls and clone size are given by that table; D and trimming were obtained from the DNA. The repertoire includes roughly 100,000 clones, 75% to 90% of them detected once, and under 20% sits in the top ten. Germline V lookup: CDR1 SNHLY, CDR2 FYNNEI. The CDR3 runs 14 residues. Trimming removed 4 bases from V and 6 bases from J, with 16 bases in between. This clonotype originated in a human donor in a cohort sampled during active COVID-19. The chain has TRBV2 and TRBJ2-7, with D possibly matching TRBD2 (5 bases). Sequenced material: peripheral blood. The CDR3 protein is CASSVAREAGEQYF. The CDR3 region has the DNA TGTGCCAGCAGTGTCGCTCGTGAGGCGGGCGAGCAGTACTTC.